Reported below is one T cell receptor (beta chain). Its target is unknown. CDR1 is LGHDT, CDR2 YNNKEL, per germline (reference sequence). Between the trimmed V and J ends, which lost 1 base and 4 bases, there was a span of 10 bases. This CDR3 region has 15 residues. TCRdb re-derived calls from the multiplex PCR reads in MiXCR, one entry per CDR3 protein. Seen here are more than 85,000 distinct CDR3 sequences, 21% observed once, and the top ten hold less than 1.5%. Breast cancer patients provided tissue from their axillary draining lymph nodes. This specimen belongs to a study of breast tumors, draining lymph nodes, adjacent tissues. Study outcomes and limitations: Most tumor T cells seemingly derive from lymph node, then expand in tumor. Tumor TCR diversity was below lymph nodes but above nontumor tissue.

The clonotype originates from a female donor with breast cancer. Some clones in this sample may be carry-over from other donors' samples. The sample consisted of axillary lymph node tissue. This chain links TRBV3-1 with TRBJ2-2, with D possibly matching TRBD1 (6 bases). The CDR3 sequence is CASSQAQGSTGELFF. DNA for the CDR3: TGTGCCAGCAGCCAAGCACAGGGAAGCACCGGGGAGCTGTTTTTT.